This T cell receptor (beta chain) came from a study of identical twins. The CDR3 is 14 amino acids. Trimming shortened V by 3 bases and J by 14 bases, and 17 bases separated the two germline ends. Donors uniformly comprised healthy Caucasians. One entry per CDR3 protein results from TCRdb running MiXCR on the 5' RACE reads. Of about 470,000 distinct CDR3 sequences in the sample, approximately 24% were seen once. These records were also assigned to another study, of T cells expressing NK-cell markers.

The sequence was collected from a woman younger than 30 in good health. The sample comprised CD4+ T cells sorted from blood. The rearrangement uses TRBV12-3 or TRBV12-4 and TRBJ1-6; weak D call: TRBD1 (5 bases). The CDR3 nucleotides read TGTGCCAGCAGTTTCCCCGACAGCCGCCGGGCCCTCCACTTT. It codes for CASSFPDSRRALHF.